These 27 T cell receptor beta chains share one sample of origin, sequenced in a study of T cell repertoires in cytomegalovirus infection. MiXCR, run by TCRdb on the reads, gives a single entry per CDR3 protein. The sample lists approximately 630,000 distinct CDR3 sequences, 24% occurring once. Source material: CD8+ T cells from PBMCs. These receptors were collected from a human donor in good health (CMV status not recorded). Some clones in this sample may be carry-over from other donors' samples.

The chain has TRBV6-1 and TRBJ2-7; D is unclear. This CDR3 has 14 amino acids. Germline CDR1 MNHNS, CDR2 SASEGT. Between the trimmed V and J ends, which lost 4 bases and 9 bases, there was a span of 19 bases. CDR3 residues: CASSGAPGLILQYF. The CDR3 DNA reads TGTGCCAGCAGTGGAGCCCCTGGCCTGATACTGCAGTACTTC.

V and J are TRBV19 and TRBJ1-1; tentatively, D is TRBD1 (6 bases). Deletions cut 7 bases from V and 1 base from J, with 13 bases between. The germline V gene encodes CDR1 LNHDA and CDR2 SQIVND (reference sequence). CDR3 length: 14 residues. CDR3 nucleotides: TGTGCCAGTATCAACAGGGCCTCGAACACTGAAGCTTTCTTT. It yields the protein CASINRASNTEAFF.

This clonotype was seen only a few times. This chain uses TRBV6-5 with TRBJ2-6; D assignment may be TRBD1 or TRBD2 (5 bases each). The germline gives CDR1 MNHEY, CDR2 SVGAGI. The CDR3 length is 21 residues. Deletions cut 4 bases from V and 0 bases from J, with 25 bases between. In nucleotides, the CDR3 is TGTGCCAGCAGTTCGCAGGGACCGGGGCAGAATCCTTACTCTGGGGCCAACGTCCTGACTTTC. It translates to CASSSQGPGQNPYSGANVLTF.

CDR3 sequence reads: CASTTLETGGMDEQFF. The CDR3 coding sequence is TGTGCCAGCACCACCTTGGAGACAGGGGGAATGGATGAGCAGTTCTTC. The V call is TRBV28, the J call TRBJ2-1; 9 bases align to TRBD1. The V segment lost 7 bases and the J segment 8 bases; nucleotides outside the gene matches: 15. Germline assignment: CDR1 MDHEN and CDR2 SYDVKM. The length of the CDR3 is 16 residues.

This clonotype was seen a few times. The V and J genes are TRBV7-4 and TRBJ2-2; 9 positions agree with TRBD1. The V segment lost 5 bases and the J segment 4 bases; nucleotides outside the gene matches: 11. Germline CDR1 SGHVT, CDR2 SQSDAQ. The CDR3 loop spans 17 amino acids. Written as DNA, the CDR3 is TGTGCCAGCAGCACCCTTGGTATGGGACAGGGCACCGGGGAGCTGTTTTTT. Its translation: CASSTLGMGQGTGELFF.

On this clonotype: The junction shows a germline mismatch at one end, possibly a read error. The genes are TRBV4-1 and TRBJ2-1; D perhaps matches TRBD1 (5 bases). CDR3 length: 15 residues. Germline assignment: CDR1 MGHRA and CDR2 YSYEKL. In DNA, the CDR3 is TGCGCCAGCAGCCAAGATATGACAGCCTACAGTGAGCAGTTCTTC. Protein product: CASSQDMTAYSEQFF.

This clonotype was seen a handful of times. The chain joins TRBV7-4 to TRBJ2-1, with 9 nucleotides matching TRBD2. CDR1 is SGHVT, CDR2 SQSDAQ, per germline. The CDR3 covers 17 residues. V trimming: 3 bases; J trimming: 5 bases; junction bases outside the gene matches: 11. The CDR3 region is CASSLVFAASGDNEQFF. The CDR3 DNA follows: TGTGCCAGCAGCTTGGTCTTCGCGGCTAGCGGGGACAATGAGCAGTTCTTC.

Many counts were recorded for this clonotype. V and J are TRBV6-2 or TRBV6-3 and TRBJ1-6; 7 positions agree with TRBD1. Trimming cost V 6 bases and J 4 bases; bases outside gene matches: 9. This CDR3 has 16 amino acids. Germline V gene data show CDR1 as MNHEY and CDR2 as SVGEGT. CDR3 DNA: TGTGCCAGCAGCCACGACAGGGCGGCTTATAATTCACCCCTCCACTTT. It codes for CASSHDRAAYNSPLHF.

The CDR3, as DNA: TGCGCCAGCAGCCACCGGGACAGGAGCTACGAGCAGTACTTC. Its translation is CASSHRDRSYEQYF. This rearrangement joins TRBV5-1 to TRBJ2-7, with 8 nucleotides matching TRBD1. Unmatched junction bases numbered 6, after V lost 4 bases and J lost 3 bases. From germline, CDR1 is SGHRS and CDR2 YFSETQ. The CDR3 spans 14 residues.

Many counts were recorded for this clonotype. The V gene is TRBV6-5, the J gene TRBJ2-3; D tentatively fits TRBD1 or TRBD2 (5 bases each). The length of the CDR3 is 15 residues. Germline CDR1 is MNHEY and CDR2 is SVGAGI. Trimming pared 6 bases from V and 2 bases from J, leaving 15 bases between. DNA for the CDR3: TGTGCCAGCAGACGCCAGGGCGACTACACAGATACGCAGTATTTT. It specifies CASRRQGDYTDTQYF.

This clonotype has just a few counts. CDR3 in amino acids: CAIADRFYGYTF. CDR3 in DNA: TGTGCCATCGCGGACAGGTTCTATGGCTACACCTTC. J is TRBJ1-2 and V is TRBV10-3, with 7 bases aligning to TRBD1. The junction had 4 bases not matched to a gene; V was cut back by 8 bases and J by 4 bases. Germline CDR1 reads ENHRY; CDR2 reads SYGVKD. This CDR3 is 12 amino acids long.

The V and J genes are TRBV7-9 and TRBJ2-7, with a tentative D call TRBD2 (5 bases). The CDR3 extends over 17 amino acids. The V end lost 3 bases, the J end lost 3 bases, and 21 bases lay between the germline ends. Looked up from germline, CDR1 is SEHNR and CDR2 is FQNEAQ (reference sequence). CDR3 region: CASSFKEGSQFFYEQYF. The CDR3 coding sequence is TGTGCCAGCAGCTTCAAAGAGGGCAGCCAGTTTTTCTACGAGCAGTACTTC.

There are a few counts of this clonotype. The CDR3 coding sequence is TGTGCCAGCAGCTACACGGACAGGGAGGCCGGGGAGCTGTTTTTT. It yields the protein CASSYTDREAGELFF. The chain joins TRBV6-6 to TRBJ2-2; 8 bases map to TRBD1. From germline, CDR1 is MNHNY and CDR2 SVGAGI (reference sequence). CDR3 length equals 15 residues. J lost 6 bases, V lost 6 bases, and 9 bases had no gene match.

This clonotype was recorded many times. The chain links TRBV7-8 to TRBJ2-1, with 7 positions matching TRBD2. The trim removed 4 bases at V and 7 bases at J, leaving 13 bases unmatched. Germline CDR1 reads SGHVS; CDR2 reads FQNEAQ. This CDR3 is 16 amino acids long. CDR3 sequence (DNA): TGTGCCAGCAGCTCCCTAGCTGGGGGGGATTGGAATGAGCAGTTCTTC. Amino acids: CASSSLAGGDWNEQFF.

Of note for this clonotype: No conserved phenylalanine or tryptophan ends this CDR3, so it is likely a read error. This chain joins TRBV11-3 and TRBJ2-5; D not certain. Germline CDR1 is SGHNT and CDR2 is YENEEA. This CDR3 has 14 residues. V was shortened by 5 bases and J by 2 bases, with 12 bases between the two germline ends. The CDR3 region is CASSPPNLQETQYL. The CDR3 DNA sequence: TGTGCCAGCAGCCCTCCCAACTTACAAGAGACCCAGTACCTC.

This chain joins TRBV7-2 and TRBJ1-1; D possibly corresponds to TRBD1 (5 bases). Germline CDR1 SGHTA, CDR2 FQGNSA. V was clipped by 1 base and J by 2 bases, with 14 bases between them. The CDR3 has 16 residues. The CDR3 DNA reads TGTGCCAGCAGCTTAGGCAGGATTGGACAAAACACTGAAGCTTTCTTT. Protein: CASSLGRIGQNTEAFF.

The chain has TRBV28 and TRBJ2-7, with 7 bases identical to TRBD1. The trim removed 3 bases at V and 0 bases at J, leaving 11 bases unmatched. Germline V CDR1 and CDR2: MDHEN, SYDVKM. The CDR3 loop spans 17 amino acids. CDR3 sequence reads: CASSFPRGQPFSYEQYF. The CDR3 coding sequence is TGTGCCAGCAGTTTCCCGAGGGGACAGCCTTTCTCCTACGAGCAGTACTTC.

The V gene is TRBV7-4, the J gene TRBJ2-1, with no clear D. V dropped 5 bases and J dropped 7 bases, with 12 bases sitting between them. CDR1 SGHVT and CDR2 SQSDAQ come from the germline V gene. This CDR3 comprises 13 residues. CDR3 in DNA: TGTGCCAGCAGCCGAACCTTAGGGAATGAGCAGTTCTTC. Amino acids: CASSRTLGNEQFF.

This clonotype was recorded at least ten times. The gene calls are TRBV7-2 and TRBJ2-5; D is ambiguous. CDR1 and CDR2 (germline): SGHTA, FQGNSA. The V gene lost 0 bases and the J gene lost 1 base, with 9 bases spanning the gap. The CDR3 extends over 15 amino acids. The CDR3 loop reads CASSLAVRPQETQYF. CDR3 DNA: TGTGCCAGCAGCTTAGCAGTCCGACCCCAAGAGACCCAGTACTTC.

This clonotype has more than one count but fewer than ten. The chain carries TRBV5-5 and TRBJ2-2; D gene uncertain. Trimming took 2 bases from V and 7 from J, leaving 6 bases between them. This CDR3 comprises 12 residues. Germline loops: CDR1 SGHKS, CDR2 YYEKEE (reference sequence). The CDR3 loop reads CASSLWDGELFF. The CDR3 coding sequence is TGTGCCAGCAGCTTATGGGACGGGGAGCTGTTTTTT. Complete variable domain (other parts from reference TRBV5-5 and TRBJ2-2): DAGVTQSPTHLIKTRGQQVTLRCSPISGHKSVSWYQQVLGQGPQFIFQYYEKEERGRGNFPDRFSARQFPNYSSELNVNALLLGDSALYLCASSLWDGELFFGEGSRLTVL.

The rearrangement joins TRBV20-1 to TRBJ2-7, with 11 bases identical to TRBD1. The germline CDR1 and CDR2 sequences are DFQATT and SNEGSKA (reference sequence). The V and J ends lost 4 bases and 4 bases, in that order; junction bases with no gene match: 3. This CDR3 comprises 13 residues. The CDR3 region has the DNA TGCAGTGCTATTGGACAGGGGGCGTACGAGCAGTACGTC. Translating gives CSAIGQGAYEQYV.

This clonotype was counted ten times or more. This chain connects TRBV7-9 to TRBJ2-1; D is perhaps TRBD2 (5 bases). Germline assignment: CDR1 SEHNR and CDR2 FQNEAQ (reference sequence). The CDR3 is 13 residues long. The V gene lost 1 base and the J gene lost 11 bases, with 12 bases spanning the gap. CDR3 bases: TGTGCCAGCAGCTTAGATCCCCGGGAACAGCAGTTCTTC. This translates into CASSLDPREQQFF. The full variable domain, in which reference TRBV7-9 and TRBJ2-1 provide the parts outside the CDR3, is DTGVSQNPRHKITKRGQNVTFRCDPISEHNRLYWYRQTLGQGPEFLTYFQNEAQLEKSRLLSDRFSAERPKGSFSTLEIQRTEQGDSAMYLCASSLDPREQQFFGPGTRLTVL.

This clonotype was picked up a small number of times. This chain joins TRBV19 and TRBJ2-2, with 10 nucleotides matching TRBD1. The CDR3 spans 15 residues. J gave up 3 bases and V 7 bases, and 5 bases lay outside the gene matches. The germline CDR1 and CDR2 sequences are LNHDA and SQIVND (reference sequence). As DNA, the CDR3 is TGTGCCAGTATCCGACAGGGGGCCGACACCGGGGAGCTGTTTTTT. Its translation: CASIRQGADTGELFF.

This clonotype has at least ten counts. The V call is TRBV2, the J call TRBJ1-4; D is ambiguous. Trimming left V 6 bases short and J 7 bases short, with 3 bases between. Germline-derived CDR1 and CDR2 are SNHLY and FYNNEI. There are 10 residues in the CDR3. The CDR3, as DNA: TGTGCCAGCAGGGGTGAAAAACTGTTTTTT. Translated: CASRGEKLFF. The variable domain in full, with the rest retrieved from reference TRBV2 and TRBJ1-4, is EPEVTQTPSHQVTQMGQEVILRCVPISNHLYFYWYRQILGQKVEFLVSFYNNEISEKSEIFDDQFSVERPDGSNFTLKIRSTKLEDSAMYFCASRGEKLFFGSGTQLSVL.

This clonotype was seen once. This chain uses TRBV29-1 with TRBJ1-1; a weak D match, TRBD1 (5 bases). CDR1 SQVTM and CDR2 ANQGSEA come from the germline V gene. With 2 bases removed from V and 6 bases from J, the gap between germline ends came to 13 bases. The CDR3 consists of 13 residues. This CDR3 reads CSVELPTVAEAFF. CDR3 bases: TGCAGCGTTGAACTCCCGACAGTCGCTGAAGCTTTCTTT.

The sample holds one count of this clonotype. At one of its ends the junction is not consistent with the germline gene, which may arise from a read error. The CDR3 reads CAGSLVPPLTLPNEQFF. CDR3 coding DNA: TGTGCCGGCAGTTTAGTCCCCCCACTGACTCTACCCAATGAGCAGTTCTTC. The genes are TRBV12-3 or TRBV12-4 and TRBJ2-1; D uncertain. The length of the CDR3 is 17 residues.

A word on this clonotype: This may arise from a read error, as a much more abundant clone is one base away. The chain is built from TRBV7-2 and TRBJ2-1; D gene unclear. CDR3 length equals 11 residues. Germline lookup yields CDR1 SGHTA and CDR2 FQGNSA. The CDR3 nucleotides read TGTGTCAGCAGCAATCGTCGGGAGCAGTTCTTC. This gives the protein CVSSNRREQFF.